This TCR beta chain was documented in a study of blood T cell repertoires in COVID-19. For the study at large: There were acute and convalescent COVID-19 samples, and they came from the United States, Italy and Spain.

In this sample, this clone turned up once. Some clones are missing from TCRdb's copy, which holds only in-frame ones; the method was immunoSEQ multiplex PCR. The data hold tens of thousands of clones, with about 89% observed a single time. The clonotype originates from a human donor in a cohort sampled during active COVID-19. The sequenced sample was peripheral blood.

The CDR3 nucleotides read TGTGCCTGGAGTCCGGCCAGGGGGCATCAGCCCCAGCATTTT. This codes for CAWSPARGHQPQHF. The V call is TRBV30, the J call TRBJ1-5; 8 bases are a match to TRBD1. CDR1 is GTSNPN and CDR2 is SVGIG in the germline V gene (reference sequence). The CDR3 contains 14 residues. Losses at the gene ends were 2 bases for V and 5 bases for J; bases not matched to a gene: 5.